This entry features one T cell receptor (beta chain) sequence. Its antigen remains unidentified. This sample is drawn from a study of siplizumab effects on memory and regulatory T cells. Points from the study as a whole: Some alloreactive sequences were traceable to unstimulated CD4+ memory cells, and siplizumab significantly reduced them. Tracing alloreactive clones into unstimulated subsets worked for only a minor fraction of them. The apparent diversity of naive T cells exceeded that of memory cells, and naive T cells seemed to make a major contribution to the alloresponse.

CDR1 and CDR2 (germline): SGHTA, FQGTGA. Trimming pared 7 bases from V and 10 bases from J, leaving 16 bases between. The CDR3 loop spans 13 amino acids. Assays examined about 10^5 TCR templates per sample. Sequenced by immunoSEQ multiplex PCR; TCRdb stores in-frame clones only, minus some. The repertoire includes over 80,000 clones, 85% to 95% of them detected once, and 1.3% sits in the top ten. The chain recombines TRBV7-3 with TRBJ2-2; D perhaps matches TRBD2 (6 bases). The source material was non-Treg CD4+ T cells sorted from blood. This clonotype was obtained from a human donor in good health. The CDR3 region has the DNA TGTGCCAGCACCCGGACGGGAGTAGAGGAGCTGTTTTTT. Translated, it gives CASTRTGVEELFF.